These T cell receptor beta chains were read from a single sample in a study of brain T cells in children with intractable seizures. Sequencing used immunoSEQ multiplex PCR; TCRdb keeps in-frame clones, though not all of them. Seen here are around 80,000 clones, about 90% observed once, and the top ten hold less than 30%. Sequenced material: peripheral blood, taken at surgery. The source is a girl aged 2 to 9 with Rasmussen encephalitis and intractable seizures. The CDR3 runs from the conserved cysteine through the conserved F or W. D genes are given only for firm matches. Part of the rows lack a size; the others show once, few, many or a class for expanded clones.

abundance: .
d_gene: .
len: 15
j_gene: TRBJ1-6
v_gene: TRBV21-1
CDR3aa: CASSALTGDNSPLHF
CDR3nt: TGTGCCAGCAGCGCGCTGACAGGGGATAATTCACCCCTCCACTTT

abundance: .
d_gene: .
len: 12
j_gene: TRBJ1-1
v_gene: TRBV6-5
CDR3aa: CASRTTITEAFF
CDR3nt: TGTGCCAGCAGAACAACCATCACTGAAGCTTTCTTT

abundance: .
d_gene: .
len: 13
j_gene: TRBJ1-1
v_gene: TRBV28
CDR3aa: CASTDGIYTEAFF
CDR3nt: TGTGCCAGCACCGACGGAATTTACACTGAAGCTTTCTTT

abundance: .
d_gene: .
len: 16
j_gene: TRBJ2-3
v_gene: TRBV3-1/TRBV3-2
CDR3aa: CASSQDGTTTGDTQYF
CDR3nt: TGTGCCAGCAGCCAAGACGGGACTACCACAGGGGATACGCAGTATTTT

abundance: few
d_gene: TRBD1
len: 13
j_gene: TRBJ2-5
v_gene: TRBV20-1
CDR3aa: CSASPHRGETQYF
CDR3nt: TGCAGTGCTAGTCCCCACAGGGGAGAGACCCAGTACTTC

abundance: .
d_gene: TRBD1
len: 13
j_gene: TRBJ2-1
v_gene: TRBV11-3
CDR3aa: CASSWTRGREQFF
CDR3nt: TGTGCCAGCAGCTGGACAAGGGGGCGTGAGCAGTTCTTC

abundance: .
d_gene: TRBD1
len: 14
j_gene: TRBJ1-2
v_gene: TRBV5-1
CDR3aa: CASSWYGDREGYTF
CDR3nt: TGCGCCAGCAGCTGGTACGGGGACAGGGAAGGCTACACCTTC

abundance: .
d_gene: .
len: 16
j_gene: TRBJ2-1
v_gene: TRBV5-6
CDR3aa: CASSLFQGGSLNEQFF
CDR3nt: TGTGCCAGCAGCTTGTTTCAGGGCGGGTCTTTGAATGAGCAGTTCTTC

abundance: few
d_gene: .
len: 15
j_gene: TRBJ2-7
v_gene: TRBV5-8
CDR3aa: CASSFGQGVTYEQYF
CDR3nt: TGTGCCAGCAGCTTCGGGCAGGGTGTTACCTACGAGCAGTACTTC

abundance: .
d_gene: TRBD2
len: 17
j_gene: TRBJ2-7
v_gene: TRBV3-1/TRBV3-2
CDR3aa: CASSQDLGLAGIGEQYF
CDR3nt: TGTGCCAGCAGCCAAGATCTCGGGTTAGCGGGAATTGGCGAGCAGTACTTC

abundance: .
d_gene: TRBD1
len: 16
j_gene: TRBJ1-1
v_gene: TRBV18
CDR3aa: CASSPRGTGAGTEAFF
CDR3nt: TGTGCCAGCTCACCACGAGGTACAGGGGCCGGCACTGAAGCTTTCTTT

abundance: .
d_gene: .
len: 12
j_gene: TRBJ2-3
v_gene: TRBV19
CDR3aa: CASTGGTDTQYF
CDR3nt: TGTGCCAGTACCGGAGGAACAGATACGCAGTATTTT

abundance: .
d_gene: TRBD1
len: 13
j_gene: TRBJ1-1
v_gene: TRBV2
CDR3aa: CASGVTGVSEAFF
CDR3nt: TGTGCCAGCGGGGTAACAGGGGTCTCTGAAGCTTTCTTT

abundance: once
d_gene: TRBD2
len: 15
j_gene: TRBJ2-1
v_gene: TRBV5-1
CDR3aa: CASSLGGTSGNEQFF
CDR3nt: TGCGCCAGCAGCTTGGGCGGGACTAGCGGCAATGAGCAGTTCTTC

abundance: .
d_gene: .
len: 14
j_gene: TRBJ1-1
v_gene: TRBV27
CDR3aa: CASSLTSAHTEAFF
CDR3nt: TGTGCCAGCAGTTTAACCAGCGCTCACACTGAAGCTTTCTTT

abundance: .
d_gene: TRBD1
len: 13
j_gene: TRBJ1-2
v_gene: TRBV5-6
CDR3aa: CASSQPGTVNYTF
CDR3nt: TGTGCCAGCAGCCAACCGGGGACAGTGAACTACACCTTC

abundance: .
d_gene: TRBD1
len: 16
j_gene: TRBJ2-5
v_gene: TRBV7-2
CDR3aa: CASSLVGTGGSGTQYF
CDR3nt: TGTGCCAGCAGCTTAGTGGGGACAGGGGGCTCAGGGACCCAGTACTTC

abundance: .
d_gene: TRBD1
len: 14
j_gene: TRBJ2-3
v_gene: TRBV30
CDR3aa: CAWSWTGATDTQYF
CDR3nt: TGTGCCTGGAGTTGGACAGGGGCGACAGATACGCAGTATTTT

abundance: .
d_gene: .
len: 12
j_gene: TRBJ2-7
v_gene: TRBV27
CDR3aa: CASTLNLYEQYF
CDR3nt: TGTGCCAGCACCCTCAACCTGTACGAGCAGTACTTC

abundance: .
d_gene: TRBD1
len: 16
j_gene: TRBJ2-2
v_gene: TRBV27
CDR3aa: CASNPFGQGPPGELFF
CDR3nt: TGTGCCAGCAATCCCTTCGGACAGGGCCCCCCCGGGGAGCTGTTTTTT

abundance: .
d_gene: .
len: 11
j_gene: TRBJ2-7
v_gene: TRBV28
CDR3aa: CASSRGFEQYF
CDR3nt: TGTGCCAGCAGTAGGGGTTTCGAGCAGTACTTC

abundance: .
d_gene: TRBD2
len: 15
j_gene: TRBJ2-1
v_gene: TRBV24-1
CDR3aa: CATSDPSGGRNEQFF
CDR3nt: TGTGCCACCAGTGACCCTAGCGGGGGTCGCAATGAGCAGTTCTTC

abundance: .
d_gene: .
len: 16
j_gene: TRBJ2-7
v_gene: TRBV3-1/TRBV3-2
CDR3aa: CASSQRVGAGIYEQYF
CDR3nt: TGTGCCAGCAGCCAAAGAGTAGGGGCAGGGATTTACGAGCAGTACTTC

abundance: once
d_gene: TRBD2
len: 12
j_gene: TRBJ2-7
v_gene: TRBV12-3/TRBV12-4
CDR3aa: CASRWGREGQYF
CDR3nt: TGTGCCAGCAGGTGGGGCAGGGAGGGGCAGTACTTC

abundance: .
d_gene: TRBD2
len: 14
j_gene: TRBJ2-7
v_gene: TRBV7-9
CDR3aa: CASKAGRSSYEQYF
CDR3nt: TGTGCCAGCAAAGCGGGAAGGAGCTCCTACGAGCAGTACTTC

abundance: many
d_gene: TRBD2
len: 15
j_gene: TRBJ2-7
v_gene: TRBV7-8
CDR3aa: CASSFLAGGEYEQYF
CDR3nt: TGTGCCAGCAGCTTCTTAGCGGGTGGGGAGTACGAGCAGTACTTC

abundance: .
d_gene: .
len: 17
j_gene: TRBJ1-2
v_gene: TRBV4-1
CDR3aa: CASSQSVGGWQLYGYTF
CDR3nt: TGCGCCAGCAGCCAATCTGTGGGAGGGTGGCAGCTGTATGGCTACACCTTC

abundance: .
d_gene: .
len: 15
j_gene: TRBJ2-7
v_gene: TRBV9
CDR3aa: CASSPPPAGSYEQYF
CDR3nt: TGTGCCAGCAGCCCGCCCCCTGCCGGGTCCTACGAGCAGTACTTC

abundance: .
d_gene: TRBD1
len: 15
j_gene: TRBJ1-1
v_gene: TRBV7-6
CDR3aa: CASSLGDRVGTEAFF
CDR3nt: TGTGCCAGCAGCTTAGGGGACAGGGTGGGAACTGAAGCTTTCTTT

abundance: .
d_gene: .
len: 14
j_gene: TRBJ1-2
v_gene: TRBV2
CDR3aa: CASSEQNINYGYTF
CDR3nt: TGTGCCAGCAGTGAACAGAACATTAACTATGGCTACACCTTC

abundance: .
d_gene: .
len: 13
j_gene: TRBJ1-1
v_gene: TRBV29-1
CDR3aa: CSVYKVMNTEAFF
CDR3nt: TGCAGCGTGTACAAAGTCATGAACACTGAAGCTTTCTTT

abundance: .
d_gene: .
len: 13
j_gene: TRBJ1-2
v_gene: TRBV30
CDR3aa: CAWSWGTGDGYTF
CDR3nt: TGTGCCTGGAGTTGGGGAACCGGAGATGGCTACACCTTC

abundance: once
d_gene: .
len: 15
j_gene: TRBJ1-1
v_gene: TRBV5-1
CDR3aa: CASSLGAGLNTEAFF
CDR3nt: TGCGCCAGCAGCTTGGGTGCAGGGCTGAACACTGAAGCTTTCTTT

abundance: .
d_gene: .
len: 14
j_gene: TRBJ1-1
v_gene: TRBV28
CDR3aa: CASIIQGPNTEAFF
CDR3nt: TGTGCCAGCATCATACAGGGCCCTAACACTGAAGCTTTCTTT

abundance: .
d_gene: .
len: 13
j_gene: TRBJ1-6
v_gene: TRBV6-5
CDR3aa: CASSLTGASPLHF
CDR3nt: TGTGCCAGCAGTCTAACAGGTGCTTCACCCCTCCACTTT

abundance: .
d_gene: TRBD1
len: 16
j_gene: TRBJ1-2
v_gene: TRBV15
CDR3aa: CATSSPGTEFLYGYTF
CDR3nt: TGTGCCACCAGCAGCCCCGGGACAGAATTCCTCTATGGCTACACCTTC

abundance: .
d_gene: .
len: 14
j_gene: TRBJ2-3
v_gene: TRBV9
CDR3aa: CASSALSHTDTQYF
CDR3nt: TGTGCCAGCAGCGCCTTGAGTCACACAGATACGCAGTATTTT

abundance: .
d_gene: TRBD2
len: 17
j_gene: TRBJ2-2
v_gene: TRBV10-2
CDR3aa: CASSESLAGGWTGELFF
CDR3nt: TGCGCCAGCAGTGAGTCTCTAGCGGGGGGCTGGACCGGGGAGCTGTTTTTT

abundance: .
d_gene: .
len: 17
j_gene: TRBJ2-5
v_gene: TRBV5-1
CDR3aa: CASSLSDRRAGQETQYF
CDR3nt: TGCGCCAGCAGCTTGTCTGATCGACGGGCCGGACAAGAGACCCAGTACTTC

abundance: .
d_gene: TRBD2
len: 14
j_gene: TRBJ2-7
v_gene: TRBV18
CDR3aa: CASSPGTSVHEQYF
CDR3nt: TGTGCCAGCTCACCCGGGACTAGCGTCCACGAGCAGTACTTC

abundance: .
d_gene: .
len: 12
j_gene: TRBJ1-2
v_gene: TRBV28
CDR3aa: CASREGQSGYTF
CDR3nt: TGTGCCAGCAGGGAAGGACAGTCTGGCTACACCTTC

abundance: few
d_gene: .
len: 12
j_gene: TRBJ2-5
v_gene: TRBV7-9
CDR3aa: CASSDVGETQYF
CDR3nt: TGTGCCAGCAGCGACGTGGGAGAGACCCAGTACTTC

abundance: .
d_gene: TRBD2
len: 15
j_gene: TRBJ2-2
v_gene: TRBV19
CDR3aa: CASSGTSPSTGELFF
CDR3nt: TGTGCCAGTAGTGGGACTAGCCCCTCCACCGGGGAGCTGTTTTTT

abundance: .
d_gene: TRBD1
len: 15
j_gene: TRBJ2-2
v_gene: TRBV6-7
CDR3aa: CANCRQGMDTGELFF
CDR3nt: TGTGCCAACTGCCGACAGGGTATGGACACCGGGGAGCTGTTTTTT

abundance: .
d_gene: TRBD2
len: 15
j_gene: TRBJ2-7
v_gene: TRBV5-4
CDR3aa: CASSFRGGGSYEQYF
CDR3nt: TGTGCCAGCAGCTTTCGGGGGGGCGGGTCCTACGAGCAGTACTTC

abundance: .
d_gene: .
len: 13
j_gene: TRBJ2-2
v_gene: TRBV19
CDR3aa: CASSIDRRGELFF
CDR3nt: TGTGCCAGTAGTATAGATCGACGCGGGGAGCTGTTTTTT

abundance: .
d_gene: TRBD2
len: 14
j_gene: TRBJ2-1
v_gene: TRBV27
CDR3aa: CASTLLGGNNEQFF
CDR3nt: TGTGCCAGCACCCTACTGGGGGGGAACAATGAGCAGTTCTTC

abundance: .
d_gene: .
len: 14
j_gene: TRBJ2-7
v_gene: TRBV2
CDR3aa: CASSEASGTYEQYF
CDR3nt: TGTGCCAGCAGTGAAGCTAGCGGAACCTACGAGCAGTACTTC

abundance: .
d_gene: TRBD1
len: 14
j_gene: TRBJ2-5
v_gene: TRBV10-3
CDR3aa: CAISGDRDKETQYF
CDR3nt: TGTGCCATCAGTGGGGACAGGGATAAAGAGACCCAGTACTTC

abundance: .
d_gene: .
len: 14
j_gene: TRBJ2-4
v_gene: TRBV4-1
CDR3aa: CASRGGGAKNIQYF
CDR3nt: TGCGCCAGCAGGGGAGGGGGGGCCAAAAACATTCAGTACTTC

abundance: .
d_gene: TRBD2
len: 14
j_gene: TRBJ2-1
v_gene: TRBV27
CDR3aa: CASSLPSGNHEQFF
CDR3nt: TGTGCCAGCAGTTTGCCTAGCGGGAACCATGAGCAGTTCTTC

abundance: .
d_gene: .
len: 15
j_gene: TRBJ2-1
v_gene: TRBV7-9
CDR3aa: CASSLLGSNSNEQFF
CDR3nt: TGTGCCAGCAGCTTACTGGGGAGTAATAGCAATGAGCAGTTCTTC

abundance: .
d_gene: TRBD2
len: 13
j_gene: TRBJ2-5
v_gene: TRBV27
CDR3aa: CRTSGSYQETQYF
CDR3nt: TGTCGGACTAGCGGGAGTTACCAAGAGACCCAGTACTTC

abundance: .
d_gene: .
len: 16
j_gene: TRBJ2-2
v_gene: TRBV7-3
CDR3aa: CASSLTGTGRTGELFF
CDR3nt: TGTGCCAGCAGCTTAACTGGAACAGGCAGGACCGGGGAGCTGTTTTTT

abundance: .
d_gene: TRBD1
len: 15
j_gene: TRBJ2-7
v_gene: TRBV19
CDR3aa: CASSMPGTDTYEQYF
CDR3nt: TGTGCCAGTAGTATGCCCGGGACAGATACCTACGAGCAGTACTTC

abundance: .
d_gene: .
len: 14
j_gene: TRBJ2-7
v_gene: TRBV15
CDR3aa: CATSRQESSYEQYF
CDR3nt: TGTGCCACCAGCCGACAGGAAAGCTCCTACGAGCAGTACTTC

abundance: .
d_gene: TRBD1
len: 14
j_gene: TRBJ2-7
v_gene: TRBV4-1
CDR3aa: CASSLQQGWQEQYF
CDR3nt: TGCGCCAGCAGCCTGCAACAGGGGTGGCAGGAGCAGTACTTC

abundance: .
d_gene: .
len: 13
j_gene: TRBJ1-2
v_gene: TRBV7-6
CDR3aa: CASSSYREKGYTF
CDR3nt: TGTGCCAGCAGCTCCTACAGGGAAAAGGGCTACACCTTC

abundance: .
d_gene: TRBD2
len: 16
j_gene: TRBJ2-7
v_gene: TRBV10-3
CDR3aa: CAVSFSRGGLTYEQYF
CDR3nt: TGTGCCGTATCCTTTAGCCGCGGGGGTTTAACCTACGAGCAGTACTTC